The 26 T cell receptor beta chains below were found in one sample sequenced in a study of T cells expressing NK-cell markers. One entry per CDR3 protein, without DNA, is what TCRdb gives after re-calling the 5' RACE reads. Its listing shows a few hundred thousand distinct CDR3 sequences. Sample: blood T cells: a sorted CD56 or NKG2C T cell subset, CD4+ or CD8+ T cells, or bulk PBMC T cells (not recorded which). All receptors derive from a man between 18 and 69 years old in good health.

The rearrangement links TRBV12-3 or TRBV12-4 to TRBJ2-5; TCRdb lists TRBD1, though no DNA is available to test this call. This CDR3 region has 14 residues. The CDR3 is CASSLRRWGKTQYF.

This sequence joins TRBV27 and TRBJ2-1; lacking DNA, the TRBD2 call made by TCRdb goes unchecked. Germline CDR1 reads MNHEY; CDR2 reads SMNVEV (reference sequence). CDR3 length: 15 amino acids. CDR3 loop: CASILSGAGVNEQFF.

The CDR3: CASSLNRGNQPQHF. The rearrangement links TRBV3-1 to TRBJ1-5; checking the TCRdb D call of TRBD1 is not possible without DNA. CDR3 length: 14 amino acids. Germline assignment: CDR1 LGHDT and CDR2 YNNKEL (reference sequence).

The chain joins TRBV10-3 to TRBJ2-7; with no DNA, the TCRdb D assignment of TRBD1 cannot be verified. Germline loops: CDR1 ENHRY, CDR2 SYGVKD. The CDR3 sequence is 15 residues long. Here the CDR3 reads CAITDQGTGGLEQYF.

The chain recombines TRBV13 with TRBJ2-3. Per germline, CDR1 PRHDT and CDR2 FYEKMQ (reference sequence). The CDR3 has 17 residues. The CDR3 region is CASSPRNKDHSTDTQYF.

The V call is TRBV18, the J call TRBJ2-2. CDR3 length: 15 amino acids. The germline V gene encodes CDR1 KGHSH and CDR2 LQKENI. CDR3 sequence: CASRHSDRNTGELFF.

The rearrangement links TRBV19 to TRBJ2-5; TCRdb picks TRBD2, but there is no DNA to check that call. The CDR3 extends over 13 amino acids. Germline CDR1 and CDR2: LNHDA and SQIVND (reference sequence). This chain's CDR3 is CASSVGGAETQYF.

The genes are TRBV6-5 and TRBJ2-7; the D gene TCRdb calls, TRBD1, cannot be checked with no DNA. This CDR3 region has 12 residues. Per the germline V gene, CDR1 is MNHEY and CDR2 is SVGAGI. The CDR3 sequence is CATQGRTYEQYF.

V usage is TRBV7-2 and J usage is TRBJ2-3. The CDR3 loop spans 17 amino acids. The germline V gene encodes CDR1 SGHTA and CDR2 FQGNSA. CDR3: CASSLVVRAGGTDTQYF.

The chain employs TRBV20-1 and TRBJ2-7. This CDR3 is 12 amino acids long. Germline V gene lookup returns CDR1 DFQATT and CDR2 SNEGSKA (reference sequence). CDR3 sequence: CSAIKGLHEQYF.

This chain connects TRBV11-1 to TRBJ2-2; TCRdb's D call, TRBD1, is unchecked because there is no DNA. Germline V gene lookup returns CDR1 SGHAT and CDR2 FQDESV (reference sequence). The CDR3 totals 17 residues. CDR3 sequence reads: CASSLEKLGRVTGELFF.

V and J are TRBV12-3 or TRBV12-4 and TRBJ1-3. The CDR3 has 17 amino acids. The CDR3 is CASSLMVSRGARNTIYF.

This chain joins TRBV2 and TRBJ2-1; TCRdb's assignment of TRBD1 cannot be checked, as there is no DNA. This CDR3 spans 15 amino acids. Germline CDR1 SNHLY, CDR2 FYNNEI. The CDR3 sequence is CASSLAGDRYNEQFF.

V gene TRBV6-1 combines with J gene TRBJ2-1; without DNA, the TCRdb call of TRBD1 cannot be checked. Germline lookup yields CDR1 MNHNS and CDR2 SASEGT. The length of the CDR3 is 16 residues. The CDR3 loop is CASSEAWRGLNNEQFF.

V is TRBV3-1 and J is TRBJ1-2. Germline CDR1 LGHDT, CDR2 YNNKEL (reference sequence). The CDR3 covers 15 residues. CDR3 sequence: CASSQDTAGRGGYTF. Full variable domain (remainder filled in from reference TRBV3-1 and TRBJ1-2): DTAVSQTPKYLVTQMGNDKSIKCEQNLGHDTMYWYKQDSKKFLKIMFSYNNKELIINETVPNRFSPKSPDKAHLNLHINSLELGDSAVYFCASSQDTAGRGGYTFGSGTRLTVV.

The chain uses TRBV27 and TRBJ1-6; no DNA is available, so the TRBD1 call from TCRdb remains unchecked. From germline, CDR1 is MNHEY and CDR2 SMNVEV (reference sequence). The CDR3 covers 17 residues. CDR3 sequence reads: CASSRRQENSYNSPLHF.

This CDR3 reads CSALQGRVGELFF. The chain is built from TRBV20-1 and TRBJ2-2; as DNA is missing, the TRBD1 call by TCRdb cannot be tested. The CDR3 has 13 amino acids. Germline V gives CDR1 DFQATT, CDR2 SNEGSKA (reference sequence).

The V gene is TRBV6-4, the J gene TRBJ1-2. The CDR3 is made up of 11 amino acids. CDR1 and CDR2 from the germline V gene are MRHNA and SNTAGT. Here the CDR3 reads CASSDNYGYTF.

The rearrangement uses TRBV12-5 and TRBJ2-7; TCRdb's D call, TRBD1, is unchecked because there is no DNA. Germline CDR1 LGHNT, CDR2 FRNRAP. This CDR3 contains 15 residues. The CDR3 here is CASGPGSVPPYEQYF. Supplemented by reference TRBV12-5 and TRBJ2-7, the full variable domain reads DARVTQTPRHKVTEMGQEVTMRCQPILGHNTVFWYRQTMMQGLELLAYFRNRAPLDDSGMPKDRFSAEMPDATLATLKIQPSEPRDSAVYFCASGPGSVPPYEQYFGPGTRLTVT.

The chain employs TRBV7-3 and TRBJ1-1; the D call from TCRdb, TRBD1, cannot be confirmed without DNA. CDR1 is SGHTA and CDR2 is FQGTGA in the germline V gene. The CDR3 spans 13 residues. The CDR3 protein is CASSIQGAAEAFF.

The rearrangement links TRBV13 to TRBJ2-7; TCRdb gives TRBD2 as the D gene, but with no DNA this cannot be confirmed. The CDR3 is 13 amino acids. Germline CDR1 reads PRHDT; CDR2 reads FYEKMQ (reference sequence). CDR3 protein: CASMERGTYEQYF.

The CDR3: CASRPGFLNSPLHF. The J gene is TRBJ1-6, the V gene TRBV6-1; with no DNA, the TCRdb D assignment of TRBD1 cannot be verified. The germline V gene has CDR1 MNHNS and CDR2 SASEGT. CDR3 size: 14 residues.

The chain uses TRBV7-2 and TRBJ1-3; TCRdb outputs TRBD1, but without DNA this stays unchecked. The CDR3 runs 19 residues. CDR1 and CDR2 (germline): SGHTA, FQGNSA. This CDR3 is CASSLAGGQGLGYGNTIYF. The full variable domain, rest sourced from reference TRBV7-2 and TRBJ1-3, is GAGVSQSPSNKVTEKGKDVELRCDPISGHTALYWYRQSLGQGLEFLIYFQGNSAPDKSGLPSDRFSAERTGGSVSTLTIQRTQQEDSAVYLCASSLAGGQGLGYGNTIYFGEGSWLTVV.

This chain uses TRBV11-2 with TRBJ2-1; TCRdb outputs TRBD1, but without DNA this stays unchecked. The germline gives CDR1 SGHAT, CDR2 FQNNGV. The CDR3 is 15 residues long. The CDR3 spells CASSLVQGKDNEQFF.

This chain joins TRBV14 and TRBJ2-7. Per the germline V gene, CDR1 is SGHDN and CDR2 is FVKESK. This CDR3 has 12 residues. The CDR3 spells CASSQAAIRQYF.

The V and J genes are TRBV2 and TRBJ1-2; the D gene TCRdb calls, TRBD1, cannot be checked with no DNA. This CDR3 contains 15 residues. Germline V gene sequence: CDR1 SNHLY, CDR2 FYNNEI. The CDR3 loop reads CASTGGATGENGYTF.